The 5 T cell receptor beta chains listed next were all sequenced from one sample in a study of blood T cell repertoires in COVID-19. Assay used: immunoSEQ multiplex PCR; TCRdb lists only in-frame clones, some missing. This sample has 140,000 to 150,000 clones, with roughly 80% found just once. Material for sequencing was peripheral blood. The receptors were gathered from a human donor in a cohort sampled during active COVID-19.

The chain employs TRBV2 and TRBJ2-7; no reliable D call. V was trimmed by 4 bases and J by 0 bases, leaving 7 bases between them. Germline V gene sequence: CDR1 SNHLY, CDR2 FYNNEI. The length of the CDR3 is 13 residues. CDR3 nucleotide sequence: TGTGCCAGCAGTGGTCTCTACTCCTACGAGCAGTACGTC. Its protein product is CASSGLYSYEQYV.

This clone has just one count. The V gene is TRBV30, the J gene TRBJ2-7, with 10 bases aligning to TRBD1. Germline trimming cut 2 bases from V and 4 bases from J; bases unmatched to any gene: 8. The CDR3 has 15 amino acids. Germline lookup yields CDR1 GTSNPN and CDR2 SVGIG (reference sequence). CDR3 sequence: CAWSSGTGVVYEQYF. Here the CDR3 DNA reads TGTGCCTGGAGTTCGGGGACAGGGGTTGTTTACGAGCAGTACTTC.

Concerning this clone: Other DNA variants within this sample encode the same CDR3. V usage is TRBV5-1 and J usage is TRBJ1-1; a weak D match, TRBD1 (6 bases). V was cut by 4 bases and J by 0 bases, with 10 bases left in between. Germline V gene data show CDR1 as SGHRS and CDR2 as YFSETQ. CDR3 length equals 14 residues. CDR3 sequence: CASSPDSLNTEAFF. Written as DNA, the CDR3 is TGCGCCAGCAGCCCGGACAGCCTGAACACTGAAGCTTTCTTT.

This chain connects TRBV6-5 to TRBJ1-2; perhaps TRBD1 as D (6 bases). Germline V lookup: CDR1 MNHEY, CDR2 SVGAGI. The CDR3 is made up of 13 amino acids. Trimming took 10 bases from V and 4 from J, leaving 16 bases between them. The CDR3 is CATRGQSLYGYTF. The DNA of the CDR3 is TGTGCCACCCGTGGACAGTCGCTCTATGGCTACACCTTC.

CDR3 amino acids: CASSEIAGANTGELFF. Here the CDR3 DNA reads TGTGCCAGCAGTGAAATCGCGGGCGCGAACACCGGGGAGCTGTTTTTT. The chain recombines TRBV6-4 with TRBJ2-2; D is perhaps TRBD2 (5 bases). Trimming removed 3 bases at V and 0 bases at J, with 11 bases between. CDR1 is MRHNA, CDR2 SNTAGT, per germline. The CDR3 is 16 amino acids.